This TCR beta chain was observed in a study of CD8 T cells in Susac syndrome. Study results and caveats: By the study's own acknowledgment, its TCR sequencing and HLA analysis included relatively few individuals.

With respect to this clonotype: Antigen specificity is unknown.

V was pared by 0 bases and J by 5 bases, with 16 bases between. Germline V gene lookup returns CDR1 GTSNPN and CDR2 SVGIG (reference sequence). The CDR3 covers 15 residues. cDNA came from roughly 0.5 to 1 ug RNA primed by random hexamers. An immunoSEQ multiplex PCR generated amplified TCR beta CDR3 products spanning 54 Vbeta and 13 Jbeta. TCRdb fed the immunoSEQ multiplex PCR reads into MiXCR, producing one record per CDR3 protein. The sample lists about 400,000 distinct CDR3 sequences; more than 80% were seen once. The patients serving as multiple sclerosis controls were treatment-naive. They had stable or active relapsing-remitting disease and fulfilled revised McDonald criteria. TEMRA cells underwent FACS enrichment and CD8+ and CD4+ T cells underwent negative isolation.

The V gene is TRBV30, the J gene TRBJ1-1, with D possibly TRBD1 on 6 matching bases. The clonotype originates from a human donor with multiple sclerosis. The sequencing sample was made of CD8+ T cells from PBMCs. The CDR3 sequence is CAWSVRGQLTTEAFF. The CDR3 bases are TGTGCCTGGAGTGTACGGGGGCAGCTGACGACTGAAGCTTTCTTT.